This T cell receptor beta chain derives from a study of beta chain features in type 1 diabetes. Germline values: CDR1 ENHRY, CDR2 SYGVKD. V lost 6 bases and J lost 4, with 16 bases in between. The CDR3 has 14 residues. The entirety of the isolated RNA underwent reverse transcription, so expressed TCRB transcripts were sequenced. Generated by immunoSEQ multiplex PCR, the TCRdb table keeps only in-frame clones and is missing some. The data show under 150,000 clones, around 51% seen once. This clone has just a few counts. This chain joins TRBV10-3 and TRBJ2-7; possible D gene TRBD1, 6 bases. Sample: Tregs from blood. This TCR was sampled from a man in his late teens or twenties in good health. The CDR3 DNA is TGTGCCATCAGGAGAGGGGGTACGGCGTACGAGCAGTACTTC. This translates into CAIRRGGTAYEQYF.